The 26 T cell receptor beta chains presented below share a single source sample, sequenced in a study of technical replicates of blood from several donors. Clones were read by immunoSEQ multiplex PCR, and TCRdb kept only the in-frame ones, dropping some. The table records around 80,000 clones, 89% of them present only once. The sample was T cells isolated from PBMCs. Every receptor here comes from a human donor in good health.

The chain uses TRBV27 and TRBJ1-5; 9 bases align to TRBD1. Trimming at V came to 4 bases and at J to 2 bases, leaving 9 bases not matched to a gene. CDR3 length: 17 amino acids. The germline CDR1 and CDR2 sequences are MNHEY and SMNVEV (reference sequence). CDR3 in amino acids: CASSSGLRDRGNQPQHF. As DNA, the CDR3 is TGTGCCAGCAGTTCAGGACTTCGGGACAGGGGCAATCAGCCCCAGCATTTT.

This chain connects TRBV27 to TRBJ1-2; D is unclear. CDR1 MNHEY and CDR2 SMNVEV come from the germline V gene (reference sequence). This CDR3 has 15 residues. The ends were cut back, 2 bases at V and 2 bases at J, with 12 bases in the middle. CDR3 bases: TGTGCCAGCAGTTTAAGGTTGGGAGGGAACTATGGCTACACCTTC. Translating it yields CASSLRLGGNYGYTF.

CDR3: CASSLSYSYEQYF. As DNA, the CDR3 is TGTGCCAGCAGTTTAAGCTATTCCTACGAGCAGTACTTC. This rearrangement joins TRBV27 to TRBJ2-7; no definite D call. V was shortened by 2 bases and J by 1 base, with 6 bases between the two germline ends. This CDR3 is built from 13 residues. CDR1 is MNHEY, CDR2 SMNVEV, per germline (reference sequence).

CDR3 sequence: CSVEREKSYGYTF. CDR3 bases: TGCAGCGTTGAACGGGAGAAGAGCTATGGCTACACCTTC. This chain uses TRBV29-1 with TRBJ1-2; no clear D. The CDR3 has 13 amino acids. Trimming left V 2 bases short and J 4 bases short, with 11 bases between. CDR1 SQVTM and CDR2 ANQGSEA come from the germline V gene.

The chain joins TRBV6-1 to TRBJ1-1; TRBD1 matches 8 bases. J lost 6 bases, V lost 5 bases, and 11 bases had no gene match. The CDR3 sequence is 15 residues long. Per germline, CDR1 MNHNS and CDR2 SASEGT. The CDR3 spells CASSPEDRVVSEAFF. CDR3 sequence (DNA): TGTGCCAGCAGTCCCGAGGACAGGGTTGTTTCTGAAGCTTTCTTT.

The chain has TRBV29-1 and TRBJ1-4; 11 bases agree with TRBD1. This CDR3 has 14 residues. The J segment lost 9 bases and the V segment lost 3 bases, leaving 6 bases of the junction unmatched. Germline assignment: CDR1 SQVTM and CDR2 ANQGSEA. CDR3 sequence reads: CSVERTGGSKKLFF. For the CDR3, the DNA is TGCAGCGTTGAGAGGACAGGGGGCTCGAAAAAACTGTTTTTT.

This clone occurred once. The V and J genes are TRBV6-5 and TRBJ2-5, with 8 bases fitting TRBD1. The CDR3 sequence is 14 residues long. Germline trimming cut 6 bases from V and 5 bases from J; bases unmatched to any gene: 8. Germline CDR1 MNHEY, CDR2 SVGAGI. For the CDR3, the DNA is TGTGCCAGCAGCCCTGACAGGGGACGGGAGACCCAGTACTTC. Its translation is CASSPDRGRETQYF.

The chain couples TRBV30 to TRBJ2-7; possible D gene TRBD1, 5 bases. CDR1 is GTSNPN and CDR2 is SVGIG in the germline V gene (reference sequence). CDR3 length: 12 amino acids. V was shortened by 5 bases and J by 3 bases, with 11 bases between the two germline ends. The CDR3 region is CAWSRTSYEQYF. CDR3 nucleotides: TGTGCCTGGTCCCGGACAAGCTACGAGCAGTACTTC.

This clone was counted a single time. V and J are TRBV6-5 and TRBJ2-1; no firm D call. Deletions cut 6 bases from V and 7 bases from J, with 7 bases between. Germline V gives CDR1 MNHEY, CDR2 SVGAGI. This CDR3 is built from 11 residues. The CDR3 loop reads CASRNGNEQFF. CDR3 DNA sequence: TGTGCCAGCAGAAACGGGAATGAGCAGTTCTTC.

This chain uses TRBV9 with TRBJ1-2; a weak D match, TRBD1 (5 bases). The V and J ends lost 3 bases and 6 bases respectively, with 15 bases between them. Per the germline V gene, CDR1 is SGDLS and CDR2 is YYNGEE. This CDR3 has 14 residues. CDR3 nucleotide sequence: TGTGCCAGCAGCGCCCGACGGGGGATTCATGGCTACACCTTC. This sequence encodes CASSARRGIHGYTF.

This sequence joins TRBV5-4 and TRBJ2-1, with 8 bases lining up with TRBD2. Per germline, CDR1 SGHNT and CDR2 YYREEE (reference sequence). V shed 4 bases, J shed 3 bases, and the junction held 6 bases outside the gene matches. This CDR3 contains 15 residues. Written as DNA, the CDR3 is TGTGCCAGCAGCGGTAGCGGGGCGGACTACAATGAGCAGTTCTTC. Translation gives CASSGSGADYNEQFF.

The chain employs TRBV29-1 and TRBJ2-2; D uncertain. Looked up from germline, CDR1 is SQVTM and CDR2 is ANQGSEA. The germline V and J ends were trimmed by 4 bases and 4 bases, with 7 bases remaining between them. CDR3 length equals 12 residues. The CDR3 loop reads CSVVSPTGELFF. The CDR3 DNA is TGCAGCGTTGTCAGTCCCACCGGGGAGCTGTTTTTT.

The chain has TRBV7-9 and TRBJ2-6; 8 nucleotides match TRBD1. The CDR3 covers 18 residues. CDR1 is SEHNR and CDR2 is FQNEAQ in the germline V gene (reference sequence). The V segment lost 5 bases and the J segment 1 base; nucleotides outside the gene matches: 10. The CDR3 DNA reads as TGTGCCAGCAGCCGAATGGACAGGGATTTATCTGGGGCCAACGTCCTGACTTTC. Amino acids: CASSRMDRDLSGANVLTF. The entire variable domain, with the rest obtained from reference TRBV7-9 and TRBJ2-6, is as follows: DTGVSQNPRHKITKRGQNVTFRCDPISEHNRLYWYRQTLGQGPEFLTYFQNEAQLEKSRLLSDRFSAERPKGSFSTLEIQRTEQGDSAMYLCASSRMDRDLSGANVLTFGAGSRLTVL.

V and J are TRBV6-1 and TRBJ1-1, with D possibly matching TRBD1 (5 bases). The CDR3 loop spans 12 amino acids. V gave up 4 bases and J gave up 4 bases, with 7 bases separating them. Germline assignment: CDR1 MNHNS and CDR2 SASEGT. The CDR3: CASSVRGTEAFF. The DNA for the CDR3 is TGTGCCAGCAGTGTAAGGGGCACTGAAGCTTTCTTT.

This chain uses TRBV4-1 with TRBJ2-3; D remains unclear. Germline V CDR1 and CDR2: MGHRA, YSYEKL. V was cut by 1 base and J by 4 bases, with 6 bases left in between. This CDR3 has 13 amino acids. CDR3 nucleotide sequence: TGCGCCAGCAGCCAAGTGGCTTCAGATACGCAGTATTTT. This codes for CASSQVASDTQYF.

This sequence joins TRBV11-3 and TRBJ2-3, with 7 bases identical to TRBD1. The CDR3 consists of 17 residues. V trimming: 4 bases; J trimming: 0 bases; junction bases outside the gene matches: 10. In germline, CDR1 is SGHNT, CDR2 YENEEA. The CDR3, as DNA: TGTGCCAGCAGCTCCCGGACAGGTATAGGGAGCACAGATACGCAGTATTTT. As protein: CASSSRTGIGSTDTQYF.

The chain combines TRBV6-1 with TRBJ2-5; weak D call: TRBD1 (5 bases). The germline V and J ends were trimmed by 10 bases and 2 bases, with 11 bases remaining between them. The V gene's germline CDR1 is MNHNS and CDR2 SASEGT. The CDR3 totals 12 residues. CDR3 protein: CATTGFQETQYF. CDR3 coding DNA: TGTGCCACCACAGGATTTCAAGAGACCCAGTACTTC.

CDR3 sequence: CASSFGTSGTDTQYF. CDR3 nucleotides: TGTGCCAGCAGTTTCGGGACTAGCGGGACCGATACGCAGTATTTT. The gene calls are TRBV27 and TRBJ2-3; 13 nucleotides line up with TRBD2. Germline lookup yields CDR1 MNHEY and CDR2 SMNVEV (reference sequence). The CDR3 runs to 15 residues. J was trimmed by 6 bases and V by 3 bases; bases with no gene match: 3.

The table lists this clone with a few counts. The rearrangement links TRBV30 to TRBJ1-2, with unresolved D. Germline values: CDR1 GTSNPN, CDR2 SVGIG (reference sequence). V lost 0 bases, J lost 4 bases, and 9 bases lay in between. The CDR3 extends over 13 amino acids. CDR3 DNA: TGTGCCTGGAGTGTTATTCGGGTCTATGGCTACACCTTC. Its protein is CAWSVIRVYGYTF.

The rearrangement links TRBV9 to TRBJ2-2; 8 bases are a match to TRBD1. The CDR3 is 14 amino acids. Germline loops: CDR1 SGDLS, CDR2 YYNGEE. V gave up 0 bases and J gave up 7 bases; unmatched junction bases: 2. CDR3 in DNA: TGTGCCAGCAGCGTAGGCGGGACAGGCGGGGAGCTGTTTTTT. Translation gives CASSVGGTGGELFF.

This sequence joins TRBV28 and TRBJ2-7, with D perhaps matching TRBD2 (5 bases). Germline V CDR1 and CDR2: MDHEN, SYDVKM. Trimming cost V 6 bases and J 2 bases, with 11 bases left between them. The CDR3 length is 13 residues. The CDR3 bases are TGTGCCAGCAGCTATACCGGGGCCTACGAGCAGTACTTC. This translates into CASSYTGAYEQYF.

The chain employs TRBV4-2 and TRBJ2-7, with D perhaps TRBD2 (5 bases). The germline CDR1 and CDR2 sequences are LGHNA and YNFKEQ. This CDR3 has 15 residues. V lost 3 bases to trimming and J lost 2 bases, with 14 bases between them. The CDR3 loop is CASSQASFEAYEQYF. The CDR3 DNA is TGTGCCAGCAGCCAGGCTAGCTTCGAAGCCTACGAGCAGTACTTC.

This clone qualifies as medium-sized. The chain employs TRBV5-4 and TRBJ1-1; D is unresolved. This CDR3 has 13 amino acids. The germline V gene encodes CDR1 SGHNT and CDR2 YYREEE (reference sequence). With 2 bases removed from V and 5 bases from J, the gap between germline ends came to 10 bases. The DNA of the CDR3 is TGTGCCAGCAGCTTAGAAGGAGGGACTGAAGCTTTCTTT. Translating it yields CASSLEGGTEAFF.

The chain employs TRBV6-5 and TRBJ1-1; no definite D call. Germline V gene sequence: CDR1 MNHEY, CDR2 SVGAGI. The CDR3 runs 11 residues. V was cut by 2 bases and J by 9 bases, with 7 bases left in between. The CDR3 sequence is CASSYGVKAFF. The CDR3 DNA reads TGTGCCAGCAGTTACGGAGTGAAAGCTTTCTTT.

The rearrangement uses TRBV4-3 and TRBJ2-3; TRBD2 aligns across 11 bases. With 0 bases clipped from V and 3 bases from J, the junction kept 2 bases outside the gene matches. Germline CDR1 and CDR2: LGHNA and YSLEER. The CDR3 spans 16 residues. The CDR3 bases are TGCGCCAGCAGCCAAGAACTAGCGGGAGTGACAGATACGCAGTATTTT. It encodes CASSQELAGVTDTQYF.

The chain is built from TRBV2 and TRBJ2-3; unclear D gene. CDR1 is SNHLY and CDR2 is FYNNEI in the germline V gene. The CDR3 is made up of 13 amino acids. Trimming removed 0 bases at V and 8 bases at J, with 9 bases between. CDR3 coding DNA: TGTGCCAGCAGTGAAGCGGGCGTTGGTACGCAGTATTTT. Amino acids: CASSEAGVGTQYF.